The sequence of this T cell receptor (beta chain) was determined in a study of blood T cells in healthy people across ages. On this clonotype itself: What it recognizes is unknown.

The CDR3 totals 16 residues. Germline V CDR1 and CDR2: SGHRS, YFSETQ. V trimming: 5 bases; J trimming: 2 bases; junction bases outside the gene matches: 7. Study-wide findings and caveats: Roughly linearly, TCR beta diversity per million T cells fell as age increased.

A sample-barcoded 5' primer and a J-beta primer mix were used in a second PCR of roughly 7 to 11 cycles. Using its own MiXCR run on the 5' RACE reads, TCRdb lists one record per CDR3 protein. The table includes over 1,200,000 distinct CDR3 sequences, around 55% detected once. The rearrangement uses TRBV5-1 and TRBJ2-1; 10 bases match TRBD2. Input material: blood. The origin of this receptor is a man aged 18 to 30 in good health. CDR3 coding DNA: TGCGCCAGCAGTTCGGGACTAGCGAGTGCCTACAATGAGCAGTTCTTC. Translation gives CASSSGLASAYNEQFF.